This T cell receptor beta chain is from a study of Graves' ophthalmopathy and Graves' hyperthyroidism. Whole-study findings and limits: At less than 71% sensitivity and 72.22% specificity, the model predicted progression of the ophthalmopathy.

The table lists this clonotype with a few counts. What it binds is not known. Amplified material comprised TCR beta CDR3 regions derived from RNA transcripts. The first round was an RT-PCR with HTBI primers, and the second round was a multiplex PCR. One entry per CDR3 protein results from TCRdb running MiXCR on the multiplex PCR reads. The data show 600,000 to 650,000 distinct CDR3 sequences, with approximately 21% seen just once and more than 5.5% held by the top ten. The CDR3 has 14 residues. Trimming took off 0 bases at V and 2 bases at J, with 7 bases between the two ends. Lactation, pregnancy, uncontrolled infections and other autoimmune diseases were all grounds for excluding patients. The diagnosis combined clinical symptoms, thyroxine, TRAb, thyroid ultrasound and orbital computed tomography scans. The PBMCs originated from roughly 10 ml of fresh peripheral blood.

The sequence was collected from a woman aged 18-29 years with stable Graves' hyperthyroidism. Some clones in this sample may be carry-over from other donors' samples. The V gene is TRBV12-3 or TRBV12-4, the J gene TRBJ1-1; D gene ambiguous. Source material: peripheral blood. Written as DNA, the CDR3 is TGTGCCAGCAGTTTAGCAGGGTTCAACACTGAAGCTTTCTTT. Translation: CASSLAGFNTEAFF.